The clone carrying this TCR beta chain has more than one count but fewer than ten. The record originates from a study of molecular identifiers for immune sequencing clone quantification. The CDR3 has 15 amino acids. Looked up from germline, CDR1 is DFQATT and CDR2 is SNEGSKA (reference sequence). V lost 0 bases and J 0 bases, leaving 11 bases between the germline ends. From the PCR reads, TCRdb called clonotypes with MiXCR, one entry per CDR3 protein. This table holds about 640,000 distinct CDR3 sequences, around 20% found once. Sorting defined naive CD8 T cells as CD8+CD4-CCR7+CD45RA+. This receptor was identified in a human donor in good health. Some libraries in this study had Jurkat cell RNA spiked in. V is TRBV20-1 and J is TRBJ1-1; D gene ambiguous. Specimen: naive CD8+ T cells from blood, with Jurkat cell RNA spiked in. Described subset: FACS-sorted CD8+CD4-CCR7+CD45RA+ naive T cells. The CDR3 reads CSARDRVQVNTEAFF. The CDR3 region has the DNA TGCAGTGCTAGAGATAGGGTCCAGGTGAACACTGAAGCTTTCTTT.